The next 10 T cell receptor beta chains were all read from a single sample in a study of T-cell reconstitution after alpha-beta-depleted transplantation in children. Library preparation (for TCRbeta) was performed with unique molecular identifiers. One entry per CDR3 protein results from TCRdb running MiXCR on the PCR reads. The sample consists of roughly 420,000 distinct CDR3 sequences, about 16% of them appearing once. Sequenced material: PBMCs, mostly from graft donor cells, taken 360 days after TCRalphabeta/CD19-depleted stem cell transplant. The receptors shown here come from a boy under two years old who had a stem cell transplant for Wiskott-Aldrich syndrome, so the T cells may come from the graft donor.

The rearrangement links TRBV5-1 to TRBJ2-4; TRBD1 aligns across 7 bases. The CDR3 is 13 residues long. Germline CDR1 and CDR2: SGHRS and YFSETQ. J gave up 5 bases and V 4 bases, and 3 bases lay outside the gene matches. The CDR3 nucleotides read TGCGCCAGCAGCGGGACAGATCAAAACATTCAGTACTTC. Protein product: CASSGTDQNIQYF.

CDR3 amino acids: CASSLRETHNEQFF. The CDR3 nucleotides read TGTGCCAGCAGCTTGCGGGAGACACACAATGAGCAGTTCTTC. V usage is TRBV7-8 and J usage is TRBJ2-1; 7 positions match TRBD2. Germline CDR1 SGHVS, CDR2 FQNEAQ. The CDR3 consists of 14 residues. V was pared by 3 bases and J by 5 bases, with 4 bases of the junction left unmatched. The entire variable domain, with the rest obtained from reference TRBV7-8 and TRBJ2-1, is as follows: GAGVSQSPRYKVAKRGQDVALRCDPISGHVSLFWYQQALGQGPEFLTYFQNEAQLDKSGLPSDRFFAERPEGSVSTLKIQRTQQEDSAVYLCASSLRETHNEQFFGPGTRLTVL.

J is TRBJ2-7 and V is TRBV5-1, with D perhaps matching TRBD1 (5 bases). The germline gives CDR1 SGHRS, CDR2 YFSETQ. The V end was cut by 10 bases, the J end by 4 bases, with 24 bases between. The CDR3 is made up of 15 amino acids. CDR3: CARPPRVKFLYEQYF. The CDR3 nucleotides read TGCGCCCGACCACCCAGGGTGAAGTTCCTGTACGAGCAGTACTTC.

This clonotype was seen repeatedly, ten times or more. At one end the junction does not follow the germline gene, possibly because of a read error. The rearrangement uses TRBV5-1 and TRBJ2-3; 7 bases match TRBD1. This CDR3 spans 14 amino acids. Germline loops: CDR1 SGHRS, CDR2 YFSETQ. The CDR3 reads CASSLGTVTDTQYF. The CDR3 DNA is TGTGCCAGCAGTCTCGGGACAGTTACAGATACGCAGTATTTT.

This chain uses TRBV6-2 or TRBV6-3 with TRBJ2-1; tentative D call: TRBD1 (5 bases). V was shortened by 2 bases and J by 4 bases, with 18 bases between the two germline ends. The CDR3 runs 17 residues. Per the germline V gene, CDR1 is MNHEY and CDR2 is SVGEGT. The CDR3 region is CASSYPASGSPYNEQFF. The CDR3 DNA reads as TGTGCCAGCAGTTACCCCGCTTCAGGGTCCCCTTACAATGAGCAGTTCTTC.

The V call is TRBV5-1, the J call TRBJ2-7, with TRBD1 matching 7 bases. CDR1 SGHRS and CDR2 YFSETQ come from the germline V gene. The CDR3 consists of 14 residues. Losses at the gene ends were 3 bases for V and 1 base for J; bases not matched to a gene: 4. CDR3 nucleotides: TGCGCCAGCAGCTCACAGGGGACATCCTACGAGCAGTACTTC. It is translated as CASSSQGTSYEQYF.

This clonotype turned up a few times. The genes are TRBV28 and TRBJ2-3; D call uncertain. The CDR3 covers 14 residues. Germline assignment: CDR1 MDHEN and CDR2 SYDVKM. Trimming left V 3 bases short and J 0 bases short, with 7 bases between. In DNA form, the CDR3 reads TGTGCCAGCAGTTTGTTTATGAGCACAGATACGCAGTATTTT. It yields the protein CASSLFMSTDTQYF.

This clonotype was recorded a few times. V and J are TRBV6-5 and TRBJ2-1; 7 nucleotides line up with TRBD2. V gave up 4 bases and J gave up 9 bases; unmatched junction bases: 9. This CDR3 spans 14 amino acids. Germline V gives CDR1 MNHEY, CDR2 SVGAGI. CDR3 protein: CASSLRLATGEQFF. The DNA of the CDR3 is TGTGCCAGCAGTTTGCGACTAGCTACGGGTGAGCAGTTCTTC.

This clonotype was detected a few times. The chain recombines TRBV2 with TRBJ2-2; D perhaps matches TRBD2 (7 bases). Germline V CDR1 and CDR2: SNHLY, FYNNEI. This CDR3 has 14 amino acids. V was shortened by 7 bases and J by 2 bases, with 11 bases between the two germline ends. The CDR3 region is CASKGGANTGELFF. The CDR3 region has the DNA TGTGCCAGCAAAGGGGGGGCCAACACCGGGGAGCTGTTTTTT.

The chain uses TRBV12-3 or TRBV12-4 and TRBJ1-1, with D tentatively TRBD1 (5 bases). The CDR3 extends over 15 amino acids. V lost 3 bases to trimming and J lost 4 bases, with 15 bases between them. The CDR3: CASSLARQGRTEAFF. The CDR3 DNA reads as TGTGCCAGCAGTTTGGCTAGGCAGGGTCGCACTGAAGCTTTCTTT.